These T cell receptor beta chains were read from a single sample in a study of cytomegalovirus exposure and HLA in healthy donors. The data were produced by immunoSEQ multiplex PCR, yet TCRdb's version contains in-frame clones alone and is incomplete. The data contain tens of thousands of clones, around 70% of them singletons. Sequencing was performed on PBMCs. All receptors come from a woman in her fifties or sixties in good health and CMV-seropositive. CDR3s include the opening cysteine and the closing phenylalanine or tryptophan. The order of the fields is V gene, J gene, D gene, clone size, CDR3 DNA, CDR3 protein. D genes are given only for firm matches. The size entry is marked missing in some rows and otherwise reads once, few, many or a size class.

V gene: TRBV2; J gene: TRBJ1-5; D gene: -; clone size: -; CDR3 DNA: TGTGCCAGCAGTGCGATTCAACAGGAAGCCCAGCATTTT; CDR3 protein: CASSAIQQEAQHF
V gene: TRBV19; J gene: TRBJ1-1; D gene: -; clone size: -; CDR3 DNA: TGTGCCAGTAGTCTCCTTGGGGCTGCGGCTTTCTTT; CDR3 protein: CASSLLGAAAFF
V gene: TRBV7-6; J gene: TRBJ2-3; D gene: -; clone size: -; CDR3 DNA: TGTGCCAGCAGCTCAACAGGGTCTAGCACAGATACGCAGTATTTT; CDR3 protein: CASSSTGSSTDTQYF
V gene: TRBV2; J gene: TRBJ1-6; D gene: -; clone size: -; CDR3 DNA: TGTGCCAGCAGTGTACAGAACTCCTATAATTCACCCCTCCACTTT; CDR3 protein: CASSVQNSYNSPLHF
V gene: TRBV5-1; J gene: TRBJ1-4; D gene: -; clone size: -; CDR3 DNA: TGCGCCAGCAGCTTGGCACTCGCAACTAATGAAAAACTGTTTTTT; CDR3 protein: CASSLALATNEKLFF
V gene: TRBV5-1; J gene: TRBJ2-3; D gene: -; clone size: once; CDR3 DNA: TGCGCCAGCCAGGGGGGCGTAGGACTTCCTTCGGATACGCAGTATTTT; CDR3 protein: CASQGGVGLPSDTQYF
V gene: TRBV5-4; J gene: TRBJ1-6; D gene: -; clone size: -; CDR3 DNA: TGTGCCAGCAGCTTGGGACAGTCTAATTCACCCCTCCACTTT; CDR3 protein: CASSLGQSNSPLHF
V gene: TRBV7-9; J gene: TRBJ2-2; D gene: -; clone size: -; CDR3 DNA: TGTGCCAGCAGCCCGAGGACAGCGAACACCGGGGAGCTGTTTTTT; CDR3 protein: CASSPRTANTGELFF
V gene: TRBV19; J gene: TRBJ1-3; D gene: TRBD1; clone size: -; CDR3 DNA: TGTGCCAGTAGGAGTACAGGGGGCACCATATATTTT; CDR3 protein: CASRSTGGTIYF
V gene: TRBV28; J gene: TRBJ2-5; D gene: TRBD2; clone size: -; CDR3 DNA: TGTGCCAGCAGTAAAGGCCTAGCGGGGGCTCAGAAGGACCAGTACTTC; CDR3 protein: CASSKGLAGAQKDQYF
V gene: TRBV5-6; J gene: TRBJ1-3; D gene: -; clone size: -; CDR3 DNA: TGTGCCAGCAGTCTGAGTCAGGGGGGAAACACCATATATTTT; CDR3 protein: CASSLSQGGNTIYF
V gene: TRBV19; J gene: TRBJ2-3; D gene: TRBD1; clone size: once; CDR3 DNA: TGTGCCACTAGAGACAGGGGGGTGTTTAGAGATACGCAGTATTTT; CDR3 protein: CATRDRGVFRDTQYF
V gene: TRBV4-3; J gene: TRBJ2-4; D gene: -; clone size: -; CDR3 DNA: TGCGCCAGCAGCCAAGATATAGACAAAAACATTCAGTACTTC; CDR3 protein: CASSQDIDKNIQYF
V gene: TRBV7-9; J gene: TRBJ2-6; D gene: -; clone size: -; CDR3 DNA: TGTGCCAGCAGCCACTCTGGGGCCAACGTCCTGACTTTC; CDR3 protein: CASSHSGANVLTF
V gene: TRBV2; J gene: TRBJ2-7; D gene: TRBD1; clone size: once; CDR3 DNA: TGTGCCAGCAGTGAAGAGGGACAGGGGGGCTACGAGCAGTACTTC; CDR3 protein: CASSEEGQGGYEQYF
V gene: TRBV18; J gene: TRBJ2-3; D gene: -; clone size: -; CDR3 DNA: TGTGCCAGCTCACCTGGGCTACAGGATACGCAGTATTTT; CDR3 protein: CASSPGLQDTQYF
V gene: TRBV30; J gene: TRBJ1-6; D gene: -; clone size: -; CDR3 DNA: TGTGCCTGGTGTCCGGCCGGAGGGTATAATTCACCCCTCCACTTT; CDR3 protein: CAWCPAGGYNSPLHF
V gene: TRBV20-1; J gene: TRBJ1-1; D gene: -; clone size: once; CDR3 DNA: TGCAGTGCTAGAGCGCAGGCCGAGGCTTTCTTT; CDR3 protein: CSARAQAEAFF
V gene: TRBV10-3; J gene: TRBJ1-1; D gene: -; clone size: -; CDR3 DNA: TGTGCCATCAGGACCAGGGAAGACACTGAAGCTTTCTTT; CDR3 protein: CAIRTREDTEAFF
V gene: TRBV7-9; J gene: TRBJ1-1; D gene: -; clone size: few; CDR3 DNA: TGTTCCAGCACAGCGGGGGGATTCACAGGGTCAGATGAAGCTTTCTTT; CDR3 protein: CSSTAGGFTGSDEAFF
V gene: TRBV14; J gene: TRBJ2-2; D gene: TRBD2; clone size: -; CDR3 DNA: TGTGCCAGCAGCCTCGGGACTAGCGGGGTCTGGGAGCTGTTTTTT; CDR3 protein: CASSLGTSGVWELFF
V gene: TRBV5-1; J gene: TRBJ2-3; D gene: TRBD2; clone size: -; CDR3 DNA: TGCGCCAGCAGCTCGGGACTAGCGGGGGCCGCGACCACAGATACGCAGTATTTT; CDR3 protein: CASSSGLAGAATTDTQYF
V gene: TRBV6-5; J gene: TRBJ1-2; D gene: -; clone size: -; CDR3 DNA: TGTGCCAGCAGTTACGGGGTCCTAGCGTCCGGGGGCTACACCTTC; CDR3 protein: CASSYGVLASGGYTF
V gene: TRBV5-1; J gene: TRBJ2-7; D gene: TRBD2; clone size: -; CDR3 DNA: TGCGCCAGCAGCATCGGACTAGCGGGGGCGCCTCCCTACGAGCAGTACTTC; CDR3 protein: CASSIGLAGAPPYEQYF
V gene: TRBV5-8; J gene: TRBJ1-2; D gene: TRBD1; clone size: -; CDR3 DNA: TGTGCCAGCAGTCACGCTGCTCTCAGGGGGGCTAACTATGGCTACACCTTC; CDR3 protein: CASSHAALRGANYGYTF
V gene: TRBV5-1; J gene: TRBJ1-1; D gene: TRBD1; clone size: -; CDR3 DNA: TGCGCCAGCAGCCCCTATGGACAGGTCACTGAAGCTTTCTTT; CDR3 protein: CASSPYGQVTEAFF
V gene: TRBV5-1; J gene: TRBJ2-7; D gene: -; clone size: -; CDR3 DNA: TGCGCCAGCAGCTTGGCCCTGCCGGTGAACGAGCAGTACTTC; CDR3 protein: CASSLALPVNEQYF
V gene: TRBV25-1; J gene: TRBJ2-5; D gene: TRBD1; clone size: -; CDR3 DNA: TGTGCCAGCAGTAGGGGACAGGGGCTCCAAGAGACCCAGTACTTC; CDR3 protein: CASSRGQGLQETQYF
V gene: TRBV6-1; J gene: TRBJ1-2; D gene: -; clone size: -; CDR3 DNA: TGTGCCAGCAGTGTGGACAGTAACTATGGCTACACCTTC; CDR3 protein: CASSVDSNYGYTF
V gene: TRBV19; J gene: TRBJ2-4; D gene: -; clone size: -; CDR3 DNA: TGTGCCAGTAGTAACCCCTATCAAGGGGTAGCCAAAAACATTCAGTACTTC; CDR3 protein: CASSNPYQGVAKNIQYF
V gene: TRBV6-5; J gene: TRBJ1-2; D gene: -; clone size: -; CDR3 DNA: TGTGCCAGCAGTTATCTAAGGTCCTCGAGGGGCTACACCTTC; CDR3 protein: CASSYLRSSRGYTF
V gene: TRBV5-5; J gene: TRBJ1-4; D gene: -; clone size: few; CDR3 DNA: TGTGCCAGCAGCCCACTGACGAGCGCAACTAATGAAAAACTGTTTTTT; CDR3 protein: CASSPLTSATNEKLFF
V gene: TRBV19; J gene: TRBJ1-3; D gene: -; clone size: -; CDR3 DNA: TGTGCCTCGCATGAGTACAGGGCAGGAAACACCATATATTTT; CDR3 protein: CASHEYRAGNTIYF
V gene: TRBV7-3; J gene: TRBJ1-1; D gene: -; clone size: -; CDR3 DNA: TGTGCCAGCAGCCCTTCGTCATCGGGGACTGAAGCTTTCTTT; CDR3 protein: CASSPSSSGTEAFF
V gene: TRBV30; J gene: TRBJ1-2; D gene: -; clone size: -; CDR3 DNA: TGTGCCTGGAGTGTATCTAATGGGCCTTATGGCTACACCTTC; CDR3 protein: CAWSVSNGPYGYTF
V gene: TRBV5-4; J gene: TRBJ2-3; D gene: TRBD2; clone size: -; CDR3 DNA: TGTGCCAGCAGTGTGGGGGGGAGTGGCACAGATACGCAGTATTTT; CDR3 protein: CASSVGGSGTDTQYF
V gene: TRBV19; J gene: TRBJ2-7; D gene: TRBD1; clone size: few; CDR3 DNA: TGTGCCAGTAGTATTTCGGGACAGAAGGGCTACGAGCAGTACTTC; CDR3 protein: CASSISGQKGYEQYF
V gene: TRBV5-1; J gene: TRBJ1-5; D gene: TRBD1; clone size: few; CDR3 DNA: TGCGCCAGCAGCCTGGGACAGACGGGTCAGCCCCAGCATTTT; CDR3 protein: CASSLGQTGQPQHF